The present T cell receptor (beta chain) was sequenced within a study of blood T cell repertoires in COVID-19. Across the study: Acute and convalescent COVID-19 specimens originated in the United States, Italy and Spain. PBMCs, B-cell-depleted T cells, or T cells were the source of the cDNA or gDNA that made up the material.

The V and J ends lost 3 bases and 3 bases respectively, with 8 bases between them. This CDR3 comprises 13 residues. How the authors handled the data: Reference gene primer amplification gave nucleated cell count estimates. Profiling relied on immunoSEQ multiplex PCR, and the TCRdb table lists in-frame clones only, not all of them. V, J and clone size are those of that table, while D and trimming were read from the DNA. Here the sample spans hundreds of thousands of clones, 88% being singletons. The sequence was collected from a man between 18 and 29 years old with active or convalescent COVID-19. The chain links TRBV12-3 or TRBV12-4 to TRBJ1-2; D is undetermined. Sequenced sample: peripheral blood. The CDR3 DNA reads as TGTGCCAGCAGTTTGTTCCCTGACTATGGCTACACCTTC. It encodes CASSLFPDYGYTF.